This T cell receptor beta chain emerged from a study of read filtering for tumor transcriptome and immune sequencing. On the study more broadly: The cohort had about 16 men and under 15 women aged about 45 to 90, mean around 63 years. R-ISS stage counts were about 8 for I, approximately 16 for II, about 7 for III.

Molecular barcoded adaptors covering alpha/delta and beta/gamma chains were used on approximately 400 ng RNA. TCRdb processed the reads anew with MiXCR; each CDR3 protein has one entry. The data contain more than 30,000 distinct CDR3 sequences, less than 20% of them singletons. The study, taken as a whole, reports: Correlation between methods rose after single-read clonotypes were removed.

Sampling of bone marrow took place during active disease in every patient. CDR1 SNHLY and CDR2 FYNNEI come from the germline V gene. V lost 2 bases, J lost 0 bases, and 14 bases lay in between. The CDR3 has 17 residues. By sample share, this clonotype is medium-sized. As yet, its antigen is unknown. The receptor's source is a donor aged 40 or older with multiple myeloma. The sample taken for sequencing was a population of CD138-negative cells sorted from bone marrow. V is TRBV2 and J is TRBJ2-1; D not certain. CDR3 residues: CASSERSDGSSYNEQFF. DNA of the CDR3: TGTGCCAGCAGTGAAAGGTCGGACGGAAGCTCCTACAATGAGCAGTTCTTC.